A single sample gave rise to the 24 T cell receptor beta chains below, sequenced in a study of T cell responses to AZD1222 COVID-19 vaccine. Clones were read by immunoSEQ multiplex PCR, and TCRdb kept only the in-frame ones, dropping some. The sample has about 120,000 clones; 75% to 90% are singletons. Sequencing used peripheral blood, obtained on day 0 of AZD1222 vaccination. These receptors all stem from an adult in good health.

V gene TRBV7-9 combines with J gene TRBJ2-1; D is undetermined. V lost 5 bases to trimming and J lost 6 bases, with 11 bases between them. The CDR3 totals 13 residues. Germline V gene data show CDR1 as SEHNR and CDR2 as FQNEAQ (reference sequence). The CDR3 DNA sequence: TGTGCCAGCAGCATTCGACCGCGCAATGAGCAGTTCTTC. Translated, it gives CASSIRPRNEQFF.

About this clone itself: Other nucleotide sequences from this sample produce the same CDR3. The V gene is TRBV6-1, the J gene TRBJ2-7; D might be TRBD1 (5 bases). This CDR3 comprises 14 residues. Germline V gives CDR1 MNHNS, CDR2 SASEGT. The ends were cut back, 2 bases at V and 4 bases at J, with 12 bases in the middle. CDR3 DNA sequence: TGTGCCAGCAGTGAAAGTGGCAGGGCTTACGAGCAGTACTTC. It encodes CASSESGRAYEQYF.

CDR3 sequence reads: CASTVDLITEAFF. DNA for the CDR3: TGTGCCAGCACCGTTGACCTGATCACTGAAGCTTTCTTT. This chain links TRBV5-4 with TRBJ1-1; no clear D gene. Trimming shortened V by 6 bases and J by 4 bases, and 13 bases separated the two germline ends. CDR3 size: 13 residues. Germline V lookup: CDR1 SGHNT, CDR2 YYREEE (reference sequence). The whole variable domain, remainder taken from reference TRBV5-4 and TRBJ1-1, is ETGVTQSPTHLIKTRGQQVTLRCSSQSGHNTVSWYQQALGQGPQFIFQYYREEENGRGNFPPRFSGLQFPNYSSELNVNALELDDSALYLCASTVDLITEAFFGQGTRLTVV.

The chain couples TRBV19 to TRBJ2-5, with 7 bases lining up with TRBD1. The CDR3 contains 15 residues. Trimming at V came to 4 bases and at J to 3 bases, leaving 8 bases not matched to a gene. Germline loops: CDR1 LNHDA, CDR2 SQIVND (reference sequence). The CDR3, as DNA: TGTGCCAGTAGTAATGACCGGGACAGTGAAGAGACCCAGTACTTC. This sequence encodes CASSNDRDSEETQYF.

This clone has a single count. This sequence joins TRBV19 and TRBJ1-5, with D possibly TRBD1 on 5 matching bases. Germline V gene lookup returns CDR1 LNHDA and CDR2 SQIVND (reference sequence). This CDR3 is 15 amino acids long. V lost 7 bases, J lost 1 base, and 14 bases lay in between. The CDR3 loop reads CASTGTRGSNQPQHF. The CDR3 region has the DNA TGTGCCAGTACCGGGACCCGGGGGAGCAATCAGCCCCAGCATTTT.

The chain couples TRBV5-1 to TRBJ1-1; TRBD1 aligns across 8 bases. The CDR3 is made up of 13 amino acids. The trim removed 7 bases at V and 5 bases at J, leaving 7 bases unmatched. Germline V gene sequence: CDR1 SGHRS, CDR2 YFSETQ. The CDR3 DNA sequence: TGCGCCAGCCCCGGACAGGGCCGGACTGAAGCTTTCTTT. It specifies CASPGQGRTEAFF.

This clone has a single count. The chain combines TRBV19 with TRBJ1-5, with D unresolved. This CDR3 region has 14 residues. Trimming removed 7 bases at V and 0 bases at J, with 10 bases between. CDR1 LNHDA and CDR2 SQIVND come from the germline V gene (reference sequence). CDR3 sequence reads: CASNGGYSNQPQHF. The CDR3 DNA reads as TGTGCCAGTAACGGCGGGTATAGCAATCAGCCCCAGCATTTT.

This rearrangement joins TRBV18 to TRBJ2-7; D gene ambiguous. CDR3 length: 14 amino acids. V lost 3 bases, J lost 0 bases, and 9 bases lay in between. Germline V gives CDR1 KGHSH, CDR2 LQKENI. The CDR3 reads CASSPIGNSYEQYF. The CDR3 nucleotides are TGTGCCAGCTCACCGATTGGGAACTCCTACGAGCAGTACTTC.

The J gene is TRBJ2-7, the V gene TRBV28; 10 nucleotides line up with TRBD2. The V and J ends lost 5 bases and 5 bases, in that order; junction bases with no gene match: 6. CDR3 length equals 14 residues. Germline V gives CDR1 MDHEN, CDR2 SYDVKM. The DNA for the CDR3 is TGTGCCAGCAGTAATAGCGGGAGGTCGGACGAGCAGTACTTC. This codes for CASSNSGRSDEQYF.

This rearrangement joins TRBV3-1 (or the pseudogene TRBV3-2) to TRBJ2-7; TRBD2 agrees at 8 bases. J gave up 0 bases and V 4 bases, and 8 bases lay outside the gene matches. Germline V gives CDR1 LGHDT, CDR2 YNNKEL (reference sequence). CDR3 length equals 16 residues. The CDR3 bases are TGTGCCAGCAGCCCCACCCACGGGACTAGCTCCTACGAGCAGTACTTC. This gives the protein CASSPTHGTSSYEQYF.

The genes are TRBV28 and TRBJ2-1; D perhaps matches TRBD1 (6 bases). In germline, CDR1 is MDHEN, CDR2 SYDVKM. The CDR3 totals 17 residues. Trimming removed 5 bases at V and 4 bases at J, with 21 bases between. DNA for the CDR3: TGTGCCAGCAGTCTGGGCGTGGGGCAGGGGTGGTACAATGAGCAGTTCTTC. It specifies CASSLGVGQGWYNEQFF. Filled out from reference TRBV28 and TRBJ2-1, the complete variable domain reads DVKVTQSSRYLVKRTGEKVFLECVQDMDHENMFWYRQDPGLGLRLIYFSYDVKMKEKGDIPEGYSVSREKKERFSLILESASTNQTSMYLCASSLGVGQGWYNEQFFGPGTRLTVL.

The chain has TRBV29-1 and TRBJ2-7, with 13 bases identical to TRBD2. J was trimmed by 7 bases and V by 5 bases; bases with no gene match: 11. Germline lookup yields CDR1 SQVTM and CDR2 ANQGSEA. This CDR3 is built from 15 residues. The CDR3 reads CSVRTSGRLLDEQYF. The CDR3 nucleotides are TGCAGCGTTCGGACTAGCGGGAGACTTTTAGATGAGCAGTACTTC.

The chain carries TRBV2 and TRBJ2-3; 7 bases fit TRBD2. Germline-derived CDR1 and CDR2 are SNHLY and FYNNEI. V gave up 4 bases and J gave up 2 bases; unmatched junction bases: 3. The CDR3 loop spans 14 amino acids. In nucleotides, the CDR3 is TGTGCCAGCAGTGGGACTAGGCCCACAGATACGCAGTATTTT. Protein product: CASSGTRPTDTQYF.

The chain combines TRBV7-3 with TRBJ2-3, with 13 bases fitting TRBD2. The CDR3 totals 16 residues. V lost 5 bases, J lost 3 bases, and 5 bases stayed unmatched. Germline values: CDR1 SGHTA, CDR2 FQGTGA. CDR3 protein: CASSPRLAGGTDTQYF. The CDR3 DNA is TGTGCCAGCAGCCCGCGACTAGCGGGAGGAACAGATACGCAGTATTTT.

The CDR3 sequence is CASSLGPTQETQYF. The CDR3 DNA follows: TGTGCCAGCAGCTTAGGCCCTACGCAGGAGACCCAGTACTTC. The chain links TRBV13 to TRBJ2-5; D is ambiguous. The CDR3 consists of 14 residues. Between the trimmed V and J ends, which lost 0 bases and 5 bases, there was a span of 10 bases. CDR1 is PRHDT and CDR2 is FYEKMQ in the germline V gene (reference sequence).

The chain links TRBV7-6 to TRBJ1-4; 11 bases map to TRBD1. CDR3 length: 14 amino acids. With 5 bases clipped from V and 7 bases from J, the junction kept 3 bases outside the gene matches. Looked up from germline, CDR1 is SGHVS and CDR2 is FNYEAQ. The CDR3 is CASSQDRGREKLFF. CDR3 DNA sequence: TGTGCCAGCAGCCAGGACAGGGGGCGTGAAAAACTGTTTTTT.

The chain carries TRBV4-2 and TRBJ2-1, with D tentatively TRBD2 (6 bases). The CDR3 runs to 15 residues. With 5 bases removed from V and 1 base from J, the gap between germline ends came to 12 bases. Germline assignment: CDR1 LGHNA and CDR2 YNFKEQ. The CDR3 spells CASSSSAGSYNEQFF. CDR3 nucleotides: TGTGCCAGCAGCTCTAGCGCAGGGTCCTACAATGAGCAGTTCTTC.

The table lists this clone with a few counts. The chain carries TRBV11-2 and TRBJ2-3; TRBD1 or TRBD2 may be the D gene (6 bases each). CDR1 and CDR2 from the germline V gene are SGHAT and FQNNGV. This CDR3 comprises 16 residues. V shed 1 base and J shed 2 bases, with 13 bases lying between them. The CDR3 region is CASSLVGAGTTDTQYF. The CDR3 bases are TGTGCCAGCAGCTTAGTGGGGGCGGGGACCACAGATACGCAGTATTTT.

This clone was found once. The rearrangement links TRBV4-1 to TRBJ1-3; no reliable D call. The CDR3 is made up of 14 amino acids. CDR1 is MGHRA and CDR2 is YSYEKL in the germline V gene. The ends were cut back, 2 bases at V and 2 bases at J, with 7 bases in the middle. The CDR3 spells CASSQRGTGNTIYF. In DNA form, the CDR3 reads TGCGCCAGCAGCCAAAGAGGTACTGGAAACACCATATATTTT.

The chain carries TRBV7-8 and TRBJ1-1, with unresolved D. The V and J ends lost 5 bases and 1 base respectively, with 14 bases between them. The CDR3 covers 15 residues. Germline CDR1 SGHVS, CDR2 FQNEAQ. CDR3 sequence: CASSHITLKNTEAFF. CDR3 nucleotides: TGTGCCAGCAGCCACATAACCCTTAAGAACACTGAAGCTTTCTTT.

This sequence joins TRBV14 and TRBJ2-7, with 8 bases fitting TRBD2. CDR1 is SGHDN, CDR2 FVKESK, per germline. The CDR3 contains 13 residues. Germline trimming cut 4 bases from V and 6 bases from J; bases unmatched to any gene: 5. The chain's CDR3 is CASSLGGGSEQYF. The CDR3 bases are TGTGCCAGCAGCCTCGGCGGGGGGAGCGAGCAGTACTTC.

The chain is built from TRBV30 and TRBJ2-2; perhaps TRBD1 as D (6 bases). This CDR3 is 15 amino acids long. The V gene lost 2 bases and the J gene lost 3 bases, with 13 bases spanning the gap. Germline lookup yields CDR1 GTSNPN and CDR2 SVGIG (reference sequence). This chain's CDR3 is CAWSRAGVDTGELFF. The DNA for the CDR3 is TGTGCCTGGAGTAGGGCAGGGGTGGACACCGGGGAGCTGTTTTTT.

This clone appeared a single time. The chain employs TRBV30 and TRBJ1-5, with D perhaps matching TRBD1 (5 bases). The CDR3 is made up of 13 amino acids. The germline V gene has CDR1 GTSNPN and CDR2 SVGIG (reference sequence). V was cut by 3 bases and J by 7 bases, with 13 bases left in between. The CDR3, as DNA: TGTGCCTGGAGCGGGGGGGGAGAACAGCCCCAGCATTTT. Translated, it gives CAWSGGGEQPQHF.

V gene TRBV3-1 (or the pseudogene TRBV3-2) combines with J gene TRBJ2-7; D gene ambiguous. Germline CDR1 reads LGHDT; CDR2 reads YNNKEL (reference sequence). Trimming pared 4 bases from V and 1 base from J, leaving 8 bases between. The CDR3 runs 13 residues. The CDR3 DNA sequence: TGTGCCAGCAGCCCGACTCCATCCTACGAGCAGTACTTC. Protein product: CASSPTPSYEQYF.